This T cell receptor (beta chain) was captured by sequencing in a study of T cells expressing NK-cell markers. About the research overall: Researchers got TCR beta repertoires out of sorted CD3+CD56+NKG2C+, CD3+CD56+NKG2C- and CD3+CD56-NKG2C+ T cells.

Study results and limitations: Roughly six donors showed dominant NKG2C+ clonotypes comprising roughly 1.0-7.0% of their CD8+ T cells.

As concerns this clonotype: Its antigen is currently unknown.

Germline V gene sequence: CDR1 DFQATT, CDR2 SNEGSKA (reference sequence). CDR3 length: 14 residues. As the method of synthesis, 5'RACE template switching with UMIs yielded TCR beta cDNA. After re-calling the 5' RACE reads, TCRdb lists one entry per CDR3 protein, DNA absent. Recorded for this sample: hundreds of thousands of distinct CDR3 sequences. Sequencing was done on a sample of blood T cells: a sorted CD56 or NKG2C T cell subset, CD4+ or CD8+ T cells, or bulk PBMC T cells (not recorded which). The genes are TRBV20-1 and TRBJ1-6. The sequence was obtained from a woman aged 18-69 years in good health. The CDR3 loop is CSARDRPYNSPLHF.